Listed here are 20 T cell receptor beta chains from one sample, sequenced in a study of T cell clonality in common variable immunodeficiency. Sequencing was performed with immunoSEQ multiplex PCR; in TCRdb, only in-frame clones are kept and a portion is missing. The sample holds some 60,000 clones, and no clone turns up only once. What was sequenced was peripheral blood mononuclear cells. These receptors originate from a person aged 18 to 70 in good health.

This clone was counted ten times or more. The read finishes 3 residues shy of the CDR3 end, and the germline J gene is used to complete it. The J gene is TRBJ2-5, the V gene TRBV2; 9 bases are a match to TRBD1. Losses at the gene ends were 6 bases for V and 5 bases for J; bases not matched to a gene: 10. The CDR3 is 15 amino acids. The germline gives CDR1 SNHLY, CDR2 FYNNEI. The CDR3 reads CASSATGGTRETQYF. CDR3 DNA, as far as it was read: TGTGCCAGCAGCGCCACAGGGGGCACGCGGGAGACC.

This clone was seen repeatedly, ten times or more. The CDR3 goes on 3 residues after the read ends, and that part is filled in from the germline J gene. The rearrangement uses TRBV9 and TRBJ2-5; 9 bases line up with TRBD2. Trimming cost V 0 bases and J 1 base; bases outside gene matches: 1. The CDR3 totals 15 residues. In germline, CDR1 is SGDLS, CDR2 YYNGEE. The CDR3 is CASSVGGGGQETQYF. The part of the CDR3 DNA that was read is TGTGCCAGCAGCGTAGGCGGGGGGGGCCAAGAGACC.

Turning to this clone: The sequenced fragment ends 3 residues before the CDR3 boundary, so the rest is inferred from the germline J gene. The gene calls are TRBV10-2 and TRBJ2-1; the match to TRBD2 covers 10 bases. CDR1 is WSHSY, CDR2 SAAADI, per germline. CDR3 length: 16 amino acids. Unmatched junction bases numbered 3, after V lost 2 bases and J lost 2 bases. CDR3 DNA (partial): TGCGCCAGCAGTGAGCTTCTAGCGGGGGCCTACAATGAG. This translates into CASSELLAGAYNE. The whole CDR3 protein is CASSELLAGAYNEQFF.

This clone is medium-sized within its sample. The read is 3 residues too short to cover the CDR3 end, so that end is filled in from the germline J gene. The chain combines TRBV29-1 with TRBJ1-1, with 8 bases fitting TRBD1. This CDR3 is 13 amino acids long. The V gene's germline CDR1 is SQVTM and CDR2 ANQGSEA. The J segment lost 5 bases and the V segment lost 6 bases, leaving 8 bases of the junction unmatched. Incomplete CDR3 DNA: TGCAGCGTCCACGACAGGGGAGATACTGAA. Protein: CSVHDRGDTE. Given in full, the CDR3 is CSVHDRGDTEAFF.

There are many counts of this clone. The read comes to an end 3 residues before the CDR3 does, leaving the germline J gene to fill in the end. Other DNA sequences from this sample encode an identical CDR3 as well. This chain joins TRBV28 and TRBJ2-7; D remains ambiguous. V was trimmed by 3 bases and J by 3 bases, leaving 6 bases between them. In germline, CDR1 is MDHEN, CDR2 SYDVKM. CDR3 size: 12 residues. CDR3 DNA, as far as it was read: TGTGCCAGCAGTTTCCAAAACTACGAG. Protein sequence: CASSFQNYE. The CDR3 in full is CASSFQNYEQYF. Full variable domain (outside the CDR3, taken from reference TRBV28 and TRBJ2-7): DVKVTQSSRYLVKRTGEKVFLECVQDMDHENMFWYRQDPGLGLRLIYFSYDVKMKEKGDIPEGYSVSREKKERFSLILESASTNQTSMYLCASSFQNYEQYFGPGTRLTVT.

As regards this clone: Read coverage stops 3 residues before the CDR3 terminus; the germline J gene supplies the remainder. This chain connects TRBV20-1 to TRBJ2-7, with 9 bases matching TRBD1. Germline V gene lookup returns CDR1 DFQATT and CDR2 SNEGSKA (reference sequence). This CDR3 contains 14 residues. V lost 6 bases and J lost 3; bases outside the gene matches: 9. The CDR3 sequence: CSAADRGSLYEQYF. The DNA read from the CDR3 is TGCAGTGCCGCGGACAGGGGTAGTCTCTACGAG.

This clone was detected ten times or more. The read is 3 residues too short to cover the CDR3 end, so that end is filled in from the germline J gene. The chain couples TRBV20-1 to TRBJ2-1; 9 bases align to TRBD2. V dropped 0 bases and J dropped 4; count of bases not matched to a gene: 7. Germline values: CDR1 DFQATT, CDR2 SNEGSKA (reference sequence). CDR3 length equals 16 residues. The CDR3 bases that were read are TGCAGTGCTAGAGATTGGGCTAGCGGGGAATACAATGAG. This translates into CSARDWASGEYNE. Given in full, the CDR3 is CSARDWASGEYNEQFF.

This clone was picked up many times. Read data end 3 residues before the CDR3 end; the end is taken from the germline J gene. The chain uses TRBV18 and TRBJ2-1; D not resolved. Trimming left V 4 bases short and J 6 bases short, with 13 bases between. This CDR3 is built from 14 residues. Germline V lookup: CDR1 KGHSH, CDR2 LQKENI. The sequenced part of the CDR3 DNA is TGTGCCAGCTCACGGCTATCAAGCGTCAATGAG. It specifies CASSRLSSVNE. The whole CDR3 region reads CASSRLSSVNEQFF.

This clone was counted ten times or more. The CDR3 is cut off 3 residues early in the read; its end comes from the germline J gene. The chain employs TRBV19 and TRBJ2-5, with 10 bases aligning to TRBD2. There are 14 residues in the CDR3. Germline CDR1 reads LNHDA; CDR2 reads SQIVND (reference sequence). Trimming cost V 3 bases and J 6 bases; bases outside gene matches: 4. CDR3 sequence: CASSMTSGRKTQYF. The CDR3 DNA, read in part, is TGTGCCAGTAGTATGACTAGCGGGCGGAAGACC. The full variable domain, its missing parts supplied by reference TRBV19 and TRBJ2-5, is DGGITQSPKYLFRKEGQNVTLSCEQNLNHDAMYWYRQDPGQGLRLIYYSQIVNDFQKGDIAEGYSVSREKKESFPLTVTSAQKNPTAFYLCASSMTSGRKTQYFGPGTRLLVL.

The table lists this clone with many counts. The DNA ends 3 residues before the CDR3 does, and the rest of the CDR3 is filled in from the germline J gene. The rearrangement joins TRBV5-1 to TRBJ2-1; TRBD2 matches at 8 bases. CDR3 size: 14 residues. Germline trimming cut 1 base from V and 9 bases from J; bases unmatched to any gene: 6. Looked up from germline, CDR1 is SGHRS and CDR2 is YFSETQ. CDR3 bases read: TGCGCCAGCAGCTTGCTCCGGCGGGAGGCTGAG. The encoded protein is CASSLLRREAE. The full CDR3 is CASSLLRREAEQFF.

This clone was observed many times. The sequence runs out 3 residues before the end of the CDR3; the remainder is reconstructed from the germline J gene. This chain connects TRBV5-1 to TRBJ2-3; TRBD1 matches at 9 bases. The CDR3 consists of 15 residues. The trim removed 4 bases at V and 5 bases at J, leaving 8 bases unmatched. In germline, CDR1 is SGHRS, CDR2 YFSETQ. CDR3 loop: CASSIQGAFGDTQYF. The CDR3 bases that were read are TGCGCCAGCAGCATACAGGGGGCTTTTGGAGATACG.

In its sample, this clone was seen many times. The CDR3 spells CASSPGLGIDTQYF. The sequenced part of the CDR3 DNA is TGTGCCAGCAGCCCTGGACTAGGTATTGATACG. The rearrangement links TRBV7-2 to TRBJ2-3, with TRBD2 identical over 7 bases. The read ends 3 residues shy of where the CDR3 ends; the end is completed using the germline J gene. J gave up 6 bases and V 5 bases, and 8 bases lay outside the gene matches. The CDR3 has 14 amino acids. Per germline, CDR1 SGHTA and CDR2 FQGNSA.

This clone was recorded many times. CDR3 sequence reads: CACSFQRALSYNEQFF. The sequenced CDR3 bases are TGTGCCTGTTCTTTCCAGCGGGCCCTCTCCTACAATGAG. The J gene is TRBJ2-1, the V gene TRBV30, with a possible D match to TRBD2 (6 bases). The CDR3 is cut off 3 residues early in the read; its end comes from the germline J gene. The ends were cut back, 6 bases at V and 0 bases at J, with 18 bases in the middle. Germline V lookup: CDR1 GTSNPN, CDR2 SVGIG (reference sequence). There are 16 residues in the CDR3.

This clone was detected ten times or more. The observed sequence ends 3 residues before the CDR3 terminus, with the missing tail filled in from the germline J gene. V gene TRBV20-1 combines with J gene TRBJ1-5; D unresolved. This CDR3 has 14 amino acids. Germline V gives CDR1 DFQATT, CDR2 SNEGSKA (reference sequence). CDR3 bases read: TGCAGTGCTATACCGACTAGCGGCCTCCCTCCC. Amino acids: CSAIPTSGLPP. The complete CDR3 reads CSAIPTSGLPPQHF.

The table lists this clone with many counts. The read finishes 3 residues shy of the CDR3 end, and the germline J gene is used to complete it. The V and J genes are TRBV11-3 and TRBJ1-4; D might be TRBD1 (5 bases). V was pared by 0 bases and J by 6 bases, with 11 bases between. The CDR3 has 15 residues. In germline, CDR1 is SGHNT, CDR2 YENEEA. The sequenced CDR3 bases are TGTGCCAGCAGCTTAGAGGCCGGAGGGGATGAAAAA. Its protein is CASSLEAGGDEK. The entire CDR3 reads CASSLEAGGDEKLFF. Supplemented by reference TRBV11-3 and TRBJ1-4, the full variable domain reads EAGVVQSPRYKIIEKKQPVAFWCNPISGHNTLYWYLQNLGQGPELLIRYENEEAVDDSQLPKDRFSAERLKGVDSTLKIQPAELGDSAVYLCASSLEAGGDEKLFFGSGTQLSVL.

The sample holds many counts of this clone. The read ends 3 residues before the CDR3 terminus; that terminus is restored from the germline J gene. The J gene is TRBJ2-7, the V gene TRBV15; 8 bases fit TRBD2. The CDR3 consists of 16 residues. The V gene's germline CDR1 is LNHNV and CDR2 YYDKDF (reference sequence). The V segment lost 0 bases and the J segment 2 bases; nucleotides outside the gene matches: 6. The CDR3 region is CATSRDHSGGPYEQYF. The CDR3 bases that were read are TGTGCCACCAGCAGAGATCACAGCGGGGGACCCTACGAG.

This clone was recorded many times. The read ends 3 residues shy of where the CDR3 ends; the end is completed using the germline J gene. The V gene is TRBV20-1, the J gene TRBJ2-7, with TRBD2 matching over 8 bases. The CDR3 contains 17 residues. V lost 0 bases, J lost 0 bases, and 10 bases stayed unmatched. Germline CDR1 reads DFQATT; CDR2 reads SNEGSKA (reference sequence). CDR3 bases read: TGCAGTGCTAGAGATCGTCTAGCGGGTCCCAGCTCCTACGAG. It yields the protein CSARDRLAGPSSYE. The full CDR3 is CSARDRLAGPSSYEQYF.

This clone showed up many times. Sequencing ends 3 residues short of the CDR3 end; the germline J gene provides the rest. V and J are TRBV20-1 and TRBJ1-5; D not certain. The germline V gene encodes CDR1 DFQATT and CDR2 SNEGSKA (reference sequence). Trimming cost V 0 bases and J 5 bases, with 8 bases left between them. CDR3 size: 13 residues. The DNA read from the CDR3 is TGCAGTGCTAGAGATAACTCCGATCAGCCC. Translation gives CSARDNSDQP. Given in full, the CDR3 is CSARDNSDQPQHF.

In its sample, this clone was seen many times. The DNA ends 3 residues before the CDR3 does, and the rest of the CDR3 is filled in from the germline J gene. The V call is TRBV20-1, the J call TRBJ2-7; TRBD2 matches at 11 bases. V trimming: 5 bases; J trimming: 4 bases; junction bases outside the gene matches: 7. Germline CDR1 and CDR2: DFQATT and SNEGSKA (reference sequence). There are 14 residues in the CDR3. This CDR3 is CSAPNSGGGYEQYF. The sequenced CDR3 bases are TGCAGTGCTCCTAATAGCGGGGGGGGTTACGAG.

This clone was recorded many times. The CDR3 is cut off 3 residues early in the read; its end comes from the germline J gene. V gene TRBV7-9 combines with J gene TRBJ2-7, with 9 nucleotides matching TRBD1. Germline V gene sequence: CDR1 SEHNR, CDR2 FQNEAQ (reference sequence). After removal of 2 bases from V and 1 base from J, the junction contained 3 bases not matched to a gene. The CDR3 runs to 15 residues. The CDR3 loop reads CASSLTTGGSYEQYF. CDR3 bases read: TGTGCCAGCAGCTTAACGACAGGGGGATCCTACGAG.